A selection of T cell receptor beta chains follows, all from one sample in a study of blood T cells in healthy people across ages. TCRdb itself ran the 5' RACE reads through MiXCR, one entry per CDR3 protein. The sample includes about 1.7 million distinct CDR3 sequences, roughly 30% of them seen just once. What was sequenced was blood. The source is a woman in her 30s in good health. Both conserved end residues are part of each CDR3. A D gene is named only where the DNA matches it firmly. Clone size appears in some rows only: once, few, many, or a class for an expanded clone.

j_call clone_size v_call d_call cdr3_aa cdr3_nt
TRBJ2-5 once TRBV27 . CASSGRDEAQYF TGTGCCAGCAGTGGGCGAGATGAGGCCCAGTACTTC
TRBJ1-1 . TRBV29-1 . CSVGGAQGWGTEAFF TGCAGCGTTGGAGGGGCGCAGGGGTGGGGCACTGAAGCTTTCTTT
TRBJ2-7 . TRBV3-1 . CASSQASGDVHEQYF TGTGCCAGCAGCCAAGCTTCGGGGGATGTCCACGAGCAGTACTTC
TRBJ2-3 . TRBV28 . CASSSLSGLNTDTQYF TGTGCCAGCAGTTCCCTGTCGGGACTGAACACAGATACGCAGTATTTT
TRBJ2-7 . TRBV5-5 . CASSLDPVPSSYEQYF TGTGCCAGCAGCTTAGACCCCGTCCCCAGCTCCTACGAGCAGTACTTC
TRBJ2-3 many TRBV5-1 . CASSLALGPTDTQYF TGCGCCAGCAGCTTGGCCCTAGGCCCGACAGATACGCAGTATTTT
TRBJ2-5 . TRBV6-5 TRBD1 CASRKGQWETQYF TGTGCCAGCAGAAAGGGACAGTGGGAGACCCAGTACTTC
TRBJ1-1 . TRBV5-1 TRBD1 CASTKDRVSTEAFF TGCGCCAGCACCAAGGACAGGGTGAGCACTGAAGCTTTCTTT
TRBJ2-7 many TRBV5-1 . CASSQGQPSYEQYF TGCGCCAGCAGCCAGGGACAACCTAGTTACGAGCAGTACTTC
TRBJ1-4 few TRBV7-9 TRBD1 CASSWGQVRNEKLFF TGTGCCAGCAGCTGGGGACAGGTCCGGAATGAAAAACTGTTTTTT